This TCR beta chain was documented in a study of blood T cells in healthy people across ages. Across the whole study: Capture via template switching afforded approximately one barcoded beta molecule per two T cells.

This clonotype occurred a few times. Its antigen is as yet unknown. V was shortened by 5 bases and J by 5 bases, with 9 bases between the two germline ends. This CDR3 has 12 amino acids. With a J-beta primer mix and a sample-barcoded 5' primer, a second PCR ran 7 to 11 cycles. Each of the cDNA molecules was tagged by a template-switch adaptor with 12 random nucleotides. TCRdb independently ran MiXCR on the 5' RACE reads; one entry per CDR3 protein. Among about 1,800,000 distinct CDR3 sequences listed, approximately 28% were seen once. Study observations and caveats: Among T cells, TCR beta diversity per million cells dropped roughly linearly as age rose. What prevented conclusive comparison of naive and antigen-experienced cells was that PBMCs were unsorted.

This chain joins TRBV12-3 or TRBV12-4 and TRBJ2-5, with D unclear. Sequencing was performed on blood. The clonotype was recovered from a woman in her twenties or thirties in good health. The DNA of the CDR3 is TGTGCCAGCAGTACCTTTGGGGAGACCCAGTACTTC. This sequence encodes CASSTFGETQYF.